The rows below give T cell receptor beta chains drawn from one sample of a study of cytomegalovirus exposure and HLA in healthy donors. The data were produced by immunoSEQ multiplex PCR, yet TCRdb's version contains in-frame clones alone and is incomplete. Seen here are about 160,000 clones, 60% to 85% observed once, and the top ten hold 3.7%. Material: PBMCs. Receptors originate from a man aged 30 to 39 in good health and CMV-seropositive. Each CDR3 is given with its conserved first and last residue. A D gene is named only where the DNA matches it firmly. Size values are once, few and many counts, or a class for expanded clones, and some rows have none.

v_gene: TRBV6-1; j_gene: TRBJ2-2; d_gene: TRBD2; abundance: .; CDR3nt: TGTGCCAGCACGGCGGGGGGCCCCACCGGGGAGCTGTTTTTT; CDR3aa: CASTAGGPTGELFF
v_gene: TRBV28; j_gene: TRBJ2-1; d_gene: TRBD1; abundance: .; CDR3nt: TGTGCCAGCAGTCGCGGGGACAGGAGCTCCTACAATGAGCAGTTCTTC; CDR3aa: CASSRGDRSSYNEQFF
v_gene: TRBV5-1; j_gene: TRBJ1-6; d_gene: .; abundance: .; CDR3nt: TGCGCCAGCAGCTTGGAGGCGGATTCTAGCTCCTATAATTCACCCCTCCACTTT; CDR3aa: CASSLEADSSSYNSPLHF
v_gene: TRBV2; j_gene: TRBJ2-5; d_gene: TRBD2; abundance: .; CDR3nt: TGTGCCAGCAGTGTAGGGCTAGCGGGGGGCCGGGGAGAGACCCAGTACTTC; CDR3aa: CASSVGLAGGRGETQYF
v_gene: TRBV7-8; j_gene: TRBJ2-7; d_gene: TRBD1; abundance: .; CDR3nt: TGTGCCAGCAGCCTCCGGGACAGGGGCCCCGCTGCCTCCTACGAGCAGTACTTC; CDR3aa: CASSLRDRGPAASYEQYF
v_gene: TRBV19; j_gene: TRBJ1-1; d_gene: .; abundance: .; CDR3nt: TGTGCCAGTAAGGACAGCGCCCTTATGAACACTGAAGCTTTCTTT; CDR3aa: CASKDSALMNTEAFF
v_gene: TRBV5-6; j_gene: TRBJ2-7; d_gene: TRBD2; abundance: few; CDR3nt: TGTGCCAGCAGCTTCCCGGGGGGGGTCTACGAGCAGTACTTC; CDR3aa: CASSFPGGVYEQYF
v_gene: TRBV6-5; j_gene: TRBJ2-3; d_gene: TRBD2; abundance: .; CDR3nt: TGTGCCAGTTCTAGCGGGGCCACAGATACGCAGTATTTT; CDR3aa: CASSSGATDTQYF
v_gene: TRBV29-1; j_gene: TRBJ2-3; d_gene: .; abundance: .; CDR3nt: TGCAGCGTTCCCACAGGGTTAACAGATACGCAGTATTTT; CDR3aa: CSVPTGLTDTQYF
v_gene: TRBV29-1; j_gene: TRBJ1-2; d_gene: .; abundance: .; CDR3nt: TGCAGCGGGGCACCTACAGGGAACTATGGCTACACCTTC; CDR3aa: CSGAPTGNYGYTF
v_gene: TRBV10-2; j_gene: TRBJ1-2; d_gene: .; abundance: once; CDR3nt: TGCGCCAGCAGTGAGTGGGGGCAGACTGATGGCTACACCTTC; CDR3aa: CASSEWGQTDGYTF
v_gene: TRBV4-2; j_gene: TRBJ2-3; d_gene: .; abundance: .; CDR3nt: TGTGCCAGCAGCCAACAAGGACAAGGGACAGATACGCAGTATTTT; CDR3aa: CASSQQGQGTDTQYF
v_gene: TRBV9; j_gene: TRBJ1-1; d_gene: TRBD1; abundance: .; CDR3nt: TGTGCCAGCAGCGCTAAACAGGGGGCCAGGAACACTGAAGCTTTCTTT; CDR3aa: CASSAKQGARNTEAFF
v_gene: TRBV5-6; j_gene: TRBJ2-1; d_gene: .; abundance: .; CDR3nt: TGTGCCAGCAGCTCCTCCGGGGAACCCCCTTCCTACAATGAGCAGTTCTTC; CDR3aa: CASSSSGEPPSYNEQFF
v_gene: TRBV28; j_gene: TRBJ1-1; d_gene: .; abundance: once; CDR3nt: TGTGCCAGCAGTTTACGTTTAGTGAACACTGAAGCTTTCTTT; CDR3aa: CASSLRLVNTEAFF
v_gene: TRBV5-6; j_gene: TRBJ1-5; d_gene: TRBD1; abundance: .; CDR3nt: TGTGCCAGCGGAAGACAGGGGGCCTACAATCAGCCCCAGCATTTT; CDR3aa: CASGRQGAYNQPQHF
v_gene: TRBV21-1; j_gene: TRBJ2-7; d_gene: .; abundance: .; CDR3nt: TGTGCCAGCAGCAGAGACCCGGGACAGGGCTCCTACGAGCAGTACTTC; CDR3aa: CASSRDPGQGSYEQYF
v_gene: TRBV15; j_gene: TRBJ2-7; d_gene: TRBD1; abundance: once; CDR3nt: TGTGCCACCAGCATCGGGACAGACTACGAGCAGTACTTC; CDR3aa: CATSIGTDYEQYF
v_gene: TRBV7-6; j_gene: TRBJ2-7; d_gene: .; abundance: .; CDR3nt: TGTGCCAGCAGCTCGGACATCTCCTACGAGCAGTACTTC; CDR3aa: CASSSDISYEQYF
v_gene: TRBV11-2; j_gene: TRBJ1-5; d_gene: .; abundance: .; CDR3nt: TGTGCCAGCAGCTTAGATCAAACAGGGAATCAGCCCCAGCATTTT; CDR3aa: CASSLDQTGNQPQHF
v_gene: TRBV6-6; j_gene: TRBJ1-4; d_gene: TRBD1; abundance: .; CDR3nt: TGTGCCAGCAGTTACCAGACAGGGACGGGGGAAAAACTGTTTTTT; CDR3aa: CASSYQTGTGEKLFF
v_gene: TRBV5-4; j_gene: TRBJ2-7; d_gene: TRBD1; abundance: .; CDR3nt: TGTGCCAGCAGAGACAGGGGTGGCTACGAGCAGTACTTC; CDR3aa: CASRDRGGYEQYF
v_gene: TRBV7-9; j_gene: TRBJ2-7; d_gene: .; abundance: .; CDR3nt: TGTGCCAGCAGCTCCCGGGACACCTCCTACGAGCAGTACTTC; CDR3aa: CASSSRDTSYEQYF
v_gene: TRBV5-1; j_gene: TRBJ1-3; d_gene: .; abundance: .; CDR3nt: TGCGCCTGTACAGGGCCGCCTGGAAACACCATATATTTT; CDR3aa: CACTGPPGNTIYF
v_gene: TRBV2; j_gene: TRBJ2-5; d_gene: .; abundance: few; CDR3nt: TGTGCCAGCAGCACCCAGGGGAAGGGGGAGACCCAGTACTTC; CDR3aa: CASSTQGKGETQYF
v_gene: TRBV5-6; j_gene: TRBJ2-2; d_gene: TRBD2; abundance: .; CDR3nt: TGTGCCAGCAGCTTTAGCGGGGCCGCGGGGACCGGGGAGCTGTTTTTT; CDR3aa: CASSFSGAAGTGELFF
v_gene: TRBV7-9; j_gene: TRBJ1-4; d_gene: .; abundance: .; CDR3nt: TGTGCCAGCAGCTTCCTTCTTAGAGCCTCAACTAATGAAAAACTGTTTTTT; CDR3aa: CASSFLLRASTNEKLFF
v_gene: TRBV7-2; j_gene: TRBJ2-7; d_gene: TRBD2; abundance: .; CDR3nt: TGTGCCAGCAGCTTAGGGGCCAGCGGGGGGGCCTACGAGCAGTACTTC; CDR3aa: CASSLGASGGAYEQYF
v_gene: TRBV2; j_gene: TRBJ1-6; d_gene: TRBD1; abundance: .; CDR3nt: TGTGCCAGCAGTTGGGACAGGGAGGGTGCTAATTCACCCCTCCACTTT; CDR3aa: CASSWDREGANSPLHF
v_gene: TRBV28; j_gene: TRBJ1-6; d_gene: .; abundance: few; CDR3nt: TGTGCCAGCAGGTCGGGATTACTTTCCTATAATTCACCCCTCCACTTT; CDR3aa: CASRSGLLSYNSPLHF
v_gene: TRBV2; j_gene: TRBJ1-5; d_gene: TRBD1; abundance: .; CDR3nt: TGTGCCAGCAGTTGGACAGGGAAACAGCCCCAGCATTTT; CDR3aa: CASSWTGKQPQHF
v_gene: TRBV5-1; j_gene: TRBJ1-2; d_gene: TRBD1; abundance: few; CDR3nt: TGCGCCAGCAGCTTGGACAGGGGGCGAGGGGGCTACACCTTC; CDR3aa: CASSLDRGRGGYTF
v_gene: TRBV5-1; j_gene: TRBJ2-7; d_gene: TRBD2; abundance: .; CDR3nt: TGCGCCAGCAGTCCTCGGGGGGACCATCCCTACGAGCAGTACTTC; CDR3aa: CASSPRGDHPYEQYF
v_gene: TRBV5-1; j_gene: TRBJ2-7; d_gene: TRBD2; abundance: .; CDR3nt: TGCGCCAGCAGCAGCCGGACTAGCGGGGAGAGCGAGCAGTACTTC; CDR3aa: CASSSRTSGESEQYF
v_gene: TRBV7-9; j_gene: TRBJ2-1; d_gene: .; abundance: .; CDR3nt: TGTGCCAGCAGCTGGAACAGCCTCTACAATGAGCAGTTCTTC; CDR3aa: CASSWNSLYNEQFF
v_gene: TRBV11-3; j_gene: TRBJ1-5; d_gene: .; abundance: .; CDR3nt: TGTGCCAGCAGCGATAGGCCCTCACGGGGAGAGAACAATCAGCCCCAGCATTTT; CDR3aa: CASSDRPSRGENNQPQHF
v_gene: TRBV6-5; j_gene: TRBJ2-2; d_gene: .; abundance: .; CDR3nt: TGTGCCAGCAGTTACTCGCCCAGTCCGAACACCGGGGAGCTGTTTTTT; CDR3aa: CASSYSPSPNTGELFF
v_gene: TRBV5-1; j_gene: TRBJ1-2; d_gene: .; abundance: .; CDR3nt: TGCGCCAGCAGCGACGGACAGCCATATGGCTACACCTTC; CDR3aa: CASSDGQPYGYTF
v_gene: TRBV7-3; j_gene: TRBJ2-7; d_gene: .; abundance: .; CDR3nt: TGTGCCAGCAGCTTAGCGACTGGGTATCGCCCCTACGAGCAGTACTTC; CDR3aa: CASSLATGYRPYEQYF
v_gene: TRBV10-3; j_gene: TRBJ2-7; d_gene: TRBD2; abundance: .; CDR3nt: TGTGCCATCAGTGAGAAGCGGGGAGAGCAGTACTTC; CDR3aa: CAISEKRGEQYF
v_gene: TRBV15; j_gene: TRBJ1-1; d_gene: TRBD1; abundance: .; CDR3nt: TGTGCCACCGGCCCCGGGACAGGGGGATTGTACACTGAAGCTTTCTTT; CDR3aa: CATGPGTGGLYTEAFF
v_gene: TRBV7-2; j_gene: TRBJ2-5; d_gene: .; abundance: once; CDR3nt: TGTGCCAGCAGCTTAGGGGGCGCATACCAAGAGACCCAGTACTTC; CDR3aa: CASSLGGAYQETQYF
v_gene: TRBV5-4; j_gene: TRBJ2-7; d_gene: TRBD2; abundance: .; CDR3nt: TGTGCCAGCAGCTTACCCCTAGCGGACTCCTACGAGCAGTACTTC; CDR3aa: CASSLPLADSYEQYF
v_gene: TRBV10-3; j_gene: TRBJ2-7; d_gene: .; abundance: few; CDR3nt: TGTGCCACCGCCTGGGGCAGCGAGCAGTACTTC; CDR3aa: CATAWGSEQYF
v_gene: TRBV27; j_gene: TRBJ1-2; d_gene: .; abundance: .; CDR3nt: TGTGCCAGCTGGGGGGGCCTCGGCTACACCTTC; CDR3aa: CASWGGLGYTF
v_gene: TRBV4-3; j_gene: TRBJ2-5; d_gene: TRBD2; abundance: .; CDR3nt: TGCGCCAGCAGCCCCTATAGCACTAGCGGGGCCCAAGAGACCCAGTACTTC; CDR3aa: CASSPYSTSGAQETQYF
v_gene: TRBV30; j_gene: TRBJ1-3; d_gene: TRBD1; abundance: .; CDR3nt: TGTGCCTGGATACGACAGGGATATGGAAACACCATATATTTT; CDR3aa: CAWIRQGYGNTIYF
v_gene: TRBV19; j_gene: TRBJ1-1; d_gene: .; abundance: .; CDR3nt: TGTGCCAGTAGTCCCGGGACACTTAACACTGAAGCTTTCTTT; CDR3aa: CASSPGTLNTEAFF
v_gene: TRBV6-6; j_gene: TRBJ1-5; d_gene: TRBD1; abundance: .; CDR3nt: TGTGCCAGCAGCCGACAGGGGGTTCAGCCCCAGCATTTT; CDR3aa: CASSRQGVQPQHF
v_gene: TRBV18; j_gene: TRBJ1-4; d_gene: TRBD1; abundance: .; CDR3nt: TGTGCCAGCTCACCACCACAGTTAGACAGGGTTGGAGAAAAACTGTTTTTT; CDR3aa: CASSPPQLDRVGEKLFF
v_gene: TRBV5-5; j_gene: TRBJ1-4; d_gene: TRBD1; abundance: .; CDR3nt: TGTGCCAGCAGCTTCGGTGACAGGGGGCAAGGAGAAAAACTGTTTTTT; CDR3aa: CASSFGDRGQGEKLFF
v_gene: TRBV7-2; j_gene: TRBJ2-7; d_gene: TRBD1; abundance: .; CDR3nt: TGTGCCAGCAGCCTCAACAGGGGTTCCAACGAGCAGTACTTC; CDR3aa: CASSLNRGSNEQYF
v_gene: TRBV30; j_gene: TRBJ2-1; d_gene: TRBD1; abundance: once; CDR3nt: TGTGCCTGGAGTGACGGGACAGGCTCCTACAATGAGCAGTTCTTC; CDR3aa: CAWSDGTGSYNEQFF